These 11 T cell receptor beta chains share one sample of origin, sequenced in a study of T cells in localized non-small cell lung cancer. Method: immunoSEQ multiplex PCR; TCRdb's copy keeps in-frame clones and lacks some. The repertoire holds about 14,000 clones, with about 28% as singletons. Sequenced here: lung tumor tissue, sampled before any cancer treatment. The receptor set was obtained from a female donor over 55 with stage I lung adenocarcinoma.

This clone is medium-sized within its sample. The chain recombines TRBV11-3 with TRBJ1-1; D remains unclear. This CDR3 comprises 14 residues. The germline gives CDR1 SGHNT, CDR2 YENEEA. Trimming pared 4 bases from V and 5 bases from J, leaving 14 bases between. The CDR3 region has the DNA TGTGCCAGCAGCTCTCAGTCCCATGGAACTGAAGCTTTCTTT. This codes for CASSSQSHGTEAFF.

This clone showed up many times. The CDR3 here is CASSLSGTGYNEQFF. For the CDR3, the DNA is TGTGCCAGCAGCCTCTCCGGGACAGGGTACAATGAGCAGTTCTTC. The V and J genes are TRBV11-3 and TRBJ2-1, with 9 bases that match TRBD1. V shed 5 bases, J shed 4 bases, and the junction held 6 bases outside the gene matches. The V gene's germline CDR1 is SGHNT and CDR2 YENEEA. This CDR3 has 15 amino acids. Supplemented by reference TRBV11-3 and TRBJ2-1, the full variable domain reads EAGVVQSPRYKIIEKKQPVAFWCNPISGHNTLYWYLQNLGQGPELLIRYENEEAVDDSQLPKDRFSAERLKGVDSTLKIQPAELGDSAVYLCASSLSGTGYNEQFFGPGTRLTVL.

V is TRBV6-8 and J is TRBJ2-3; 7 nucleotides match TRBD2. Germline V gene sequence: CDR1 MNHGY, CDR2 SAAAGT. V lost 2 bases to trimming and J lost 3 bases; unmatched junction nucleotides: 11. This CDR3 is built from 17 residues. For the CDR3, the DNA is TGTGCCAGCAGTTACCCAATGGCGGGAGTAGGAACAGATACGCAGTATTTT. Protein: CASSYPMAGVGTDTQYF.

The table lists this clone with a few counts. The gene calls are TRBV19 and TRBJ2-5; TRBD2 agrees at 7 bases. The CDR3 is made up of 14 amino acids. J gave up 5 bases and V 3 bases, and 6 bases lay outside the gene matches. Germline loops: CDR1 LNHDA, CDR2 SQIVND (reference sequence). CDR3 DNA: TGTGCCAGTAGTATCGGCGGGGGTCTGGAGACCCAGTACTTC. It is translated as CASSIGGGLETQYF.

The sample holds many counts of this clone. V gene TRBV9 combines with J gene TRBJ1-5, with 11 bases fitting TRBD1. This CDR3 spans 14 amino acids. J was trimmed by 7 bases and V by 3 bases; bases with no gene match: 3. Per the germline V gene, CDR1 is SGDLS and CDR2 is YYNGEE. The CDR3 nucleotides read TGTGCCAGCAGCGGGACAGGGGGCGGGCAGCCCCAGCATTTT. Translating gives CASSGTGGGQPQHF.

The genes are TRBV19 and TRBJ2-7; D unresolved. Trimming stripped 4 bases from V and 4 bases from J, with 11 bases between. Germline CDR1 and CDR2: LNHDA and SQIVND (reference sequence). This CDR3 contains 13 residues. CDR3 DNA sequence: TGTGCCAGTAGTACGGGCCTACCTTACGAGCAGTACTTC. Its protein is CASSTGLPYEQYF.

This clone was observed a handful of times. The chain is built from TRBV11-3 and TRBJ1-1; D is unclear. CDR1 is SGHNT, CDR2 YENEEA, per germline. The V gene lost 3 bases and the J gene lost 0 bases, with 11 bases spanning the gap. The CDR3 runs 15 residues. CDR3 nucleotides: TGTGCCAGCAGCTTGCGCGAACACCTGAACACTGAAGCTTTCTTT. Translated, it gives CASSLREHLNTEAFF.

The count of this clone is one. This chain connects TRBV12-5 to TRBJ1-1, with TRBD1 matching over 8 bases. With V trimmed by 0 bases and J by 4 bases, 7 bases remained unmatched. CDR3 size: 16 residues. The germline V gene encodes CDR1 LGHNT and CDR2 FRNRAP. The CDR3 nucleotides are TGTGCTAGTGGTTTGGTACTTGGACAGGGAATCACTGAAGCTTTCTTT. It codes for CASGLVLGQGITEAFF.

DNA of the CDR3: TGTGCCAGCAGTTTAGGGAGGCGGGAGACCCAGTACTTC. It encodes CASSLGRRETQYF. The gene calls are TRBV6-8 and TRBJ2-5; D is possibly TRBD2 (6 bases). CDR3 size: 13 residues. Per germline, CDR1 MNHGY and CDR2 SAAAGT. The germline V and J ends were trimmed by 4 bases and 5 bases, with 11 bases remaining between them.

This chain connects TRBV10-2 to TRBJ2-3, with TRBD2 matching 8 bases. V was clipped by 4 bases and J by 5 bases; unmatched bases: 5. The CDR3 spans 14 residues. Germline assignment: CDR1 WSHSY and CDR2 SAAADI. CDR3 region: CASSGSGGLDTQYF. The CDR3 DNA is TGCGCCAGCAGTGGGAGCGGGGGTCTAGATACGCAGTATTTT.

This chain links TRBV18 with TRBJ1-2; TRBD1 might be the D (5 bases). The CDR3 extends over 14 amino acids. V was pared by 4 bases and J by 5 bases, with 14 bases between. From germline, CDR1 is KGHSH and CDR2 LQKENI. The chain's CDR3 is CASSLGTPEYGYTF. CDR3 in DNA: TGTGCCAGCTCACTGGGGACCCCCGAGTATGGCTACACCTTC.